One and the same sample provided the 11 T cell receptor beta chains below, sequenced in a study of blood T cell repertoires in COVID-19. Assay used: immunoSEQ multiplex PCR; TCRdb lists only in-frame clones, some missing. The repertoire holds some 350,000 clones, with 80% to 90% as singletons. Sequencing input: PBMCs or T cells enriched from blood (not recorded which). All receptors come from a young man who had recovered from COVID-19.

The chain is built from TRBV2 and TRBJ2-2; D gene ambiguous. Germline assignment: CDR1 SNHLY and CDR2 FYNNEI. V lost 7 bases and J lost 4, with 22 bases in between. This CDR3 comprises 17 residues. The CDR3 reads CASNLPPGLARTGELFF. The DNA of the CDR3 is TGTGCCAGCAATCTCCCACCTGGGCTCGCGCGCACCGGGGAGCTGTTTTTT.

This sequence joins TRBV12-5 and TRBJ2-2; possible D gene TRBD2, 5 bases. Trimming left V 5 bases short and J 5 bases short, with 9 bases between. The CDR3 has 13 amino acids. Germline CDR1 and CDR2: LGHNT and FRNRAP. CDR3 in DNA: TGTGCTAGTGGTGTTACTAGAACCGGGGAGCTGTTTTTT. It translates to CASGVTRTGELFF. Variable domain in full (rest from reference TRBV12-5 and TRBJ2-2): DARVTQTPRHKVTEMGQEVTMRCQPILGHNTVFWYRQTMMQGLELLAYFRNRAPLDDSGMPKDRFSAEMPDATLATLKIQPSEPRDSAVYFCASGVTRTGELFFGEGSRLTVL.

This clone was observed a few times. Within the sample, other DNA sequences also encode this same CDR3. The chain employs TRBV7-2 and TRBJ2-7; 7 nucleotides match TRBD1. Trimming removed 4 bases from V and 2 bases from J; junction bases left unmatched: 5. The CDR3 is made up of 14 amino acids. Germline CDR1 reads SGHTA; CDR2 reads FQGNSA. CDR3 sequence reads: CASSSRQGTYEQYF. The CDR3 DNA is TGTGCCAGCAGCTCGCGACAGGGAACCTACGAGCAGTACTTC.

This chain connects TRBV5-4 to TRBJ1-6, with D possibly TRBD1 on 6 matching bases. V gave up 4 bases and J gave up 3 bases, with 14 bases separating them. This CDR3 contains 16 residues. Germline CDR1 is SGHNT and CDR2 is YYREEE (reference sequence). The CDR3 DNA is TGTGCCAGCAGCCTCCAGGGGCGAATCTATAATTCACCCCTCCACTTT. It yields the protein CASSLQGRIYNSPLHF.

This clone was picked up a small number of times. DNA for the CDR3: TGTGCCAGCAGCTTCGGGACAGGGCCCCAGCATTTT. Translating gives CASSFGTGPQHF. The V call is TRBV7-9, the J call TRBJ1-5; 8 nucleotides align to TRBD1. Trimming cost V 3 bases and J 9 bases; bases outside gene matches: 1. This CDR3 comprises 12 residues. Per the germline V gene, CDR1 is SEHNR and CDR2 is FQNEAQ (reference sequence).

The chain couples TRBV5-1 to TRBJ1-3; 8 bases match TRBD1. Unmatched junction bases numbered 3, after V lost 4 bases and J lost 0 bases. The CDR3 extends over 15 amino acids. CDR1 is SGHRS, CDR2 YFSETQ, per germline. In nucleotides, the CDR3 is TGCGCCAGCAGCGGACAGGGAGGCTCTGGAAACACCATATATTTT. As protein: CASSGQGGSGNTIYF.

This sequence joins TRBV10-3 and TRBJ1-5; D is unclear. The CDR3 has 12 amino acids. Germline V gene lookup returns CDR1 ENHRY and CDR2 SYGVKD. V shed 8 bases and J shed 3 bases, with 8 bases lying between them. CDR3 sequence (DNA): TGTGCCATCGTTAGAGTCAATCAGCCCCAGCATTTT. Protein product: CAIVRVNQPQHF.

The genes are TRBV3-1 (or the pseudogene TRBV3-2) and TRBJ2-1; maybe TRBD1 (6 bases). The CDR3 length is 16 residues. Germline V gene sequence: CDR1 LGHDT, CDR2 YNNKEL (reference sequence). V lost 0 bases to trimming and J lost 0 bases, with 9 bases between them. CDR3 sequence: CASSQDQGSSYNEQFF. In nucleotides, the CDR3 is TGTGCCAGCAGCCAAGATCAGGGGAGCTCCTACAATGAGCAGTTCTTC.

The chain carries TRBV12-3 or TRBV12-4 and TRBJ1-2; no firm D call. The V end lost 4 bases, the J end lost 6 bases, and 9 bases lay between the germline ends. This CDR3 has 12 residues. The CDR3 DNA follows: TGTGCCAGCAGTTCAACACCTCATGGCTACACCTTC. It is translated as CASSSTPHGYTF.

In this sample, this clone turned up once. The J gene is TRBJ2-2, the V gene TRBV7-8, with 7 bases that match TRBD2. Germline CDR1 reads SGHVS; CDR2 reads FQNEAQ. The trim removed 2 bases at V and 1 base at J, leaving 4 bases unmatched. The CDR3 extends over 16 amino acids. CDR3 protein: CASSLPPSGNTGELFF. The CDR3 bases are TGTGCCAGCAGCTTACCCCCTAGCGGGAACACCGGGGAGCTGTTTTTT.

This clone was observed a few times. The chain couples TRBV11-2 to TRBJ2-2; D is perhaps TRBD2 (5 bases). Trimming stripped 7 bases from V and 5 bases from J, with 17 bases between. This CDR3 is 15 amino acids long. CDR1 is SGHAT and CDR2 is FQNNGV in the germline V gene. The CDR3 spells CASNHYLGVTGELFF. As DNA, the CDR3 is TGTGCCAGCAACCACTATCTCGGGGTGACCGGGGAGCTGTTTTTT.